The 15 T cell receptor beta chains below all came from one sample that was sequenced in a study of T cell repertoires in cytomegalovirus infection (dated by TCRdb to about 2019). For sequencing, an Illumina HiSeq 1500 was employed. TCRdb handled the public reads itself, with Q25 trimming in fastp and clone calling in MiXCR, and kept productive beta chains. Rows are unified per CDR3 protein, each entry keeping the most common DNA and genes. In this sample the table shows 150,000 to 200,000 distinct CDR3 sequences, approximately 18% of which occur a single time. Together, the top ten hold about 25% of the sample. Specimen: CD8+ T cells from PBMCs. These receptors all come from a human donor in good health (CMV status not recorded). Some clones in this sample may be carry-over from other donors' samples.

Written as DNA, the CDR3 is TGTGCCAGCAGTTCACTAGGGACAGGGAATAATGAGCAGTTCTTC. It encodes CASSSLGTGNNEQFF. The chain links TRBV12-3 or TRBV12-4 to TRBJ2-1, with 9 bases identical to TRBD1. CDR3 size: 15 residues. V was clipped by 4 bases and J by 7 bases; unmatched bases: 8.

The rearrangement links TRBV6-2 or TRBV6-3 to TRBJ1-5; D possibly corresponds to TRBD1 (5 bases). V shed 4 bases and J shed 5 bases, with 15 bases lying between them. This CDR3 comprises 15 residues. Germline lookup yields CDR1 MNHEY and CDR2 SVGEGT. CDR3 sequence: CASSLTATGDQPQHF. DNA of the CDR3: TGTGCCAGCAGTTTGACAGCCACTGGGGATCAGCCCCAGCATTTT.

V gene TRBV10-3 combines with J gene TRBJ2-2; D assignment may be TRBD1 or TRBD2 (5 bases each). This CDR3 comprises 14 residues. CDR1 is ENHRY and CDR2 is SYGVKD in the germline V gene. V was shortened by 2 bases and J by 4 bases, with 8 bases between the two germline ends. The CDR3 loop is CAISEGTLTGELFF. In DNA form, the CDR3 reads TGTGCCATCAGTGAGGGGACGCTCACCGGGGAGCTGTTTTTT.

The chain joins TRBV7-2 to TRBJ2-7; D remains ambiguous. V was pared by 2 bases and J by 6 bases, with 11 bases between. Looked up from germline, CDR1 is SGHTA and CDR2 is FQGNSA. There are 13 residues in the CDR3. The CDR3 is CASSLNTPREQYF. The CDR3 DNA follows: TGTGCCAGCAGCTTAAATACCCCCCGCGAGCAGTACTTC.

The gene calls are TRBV29-1 and TRBJ2-7, with TRBD1 matching 9 bases. Germline V gene data show CDR1 as SQVTM and CDR2 as ANQGSEA. J was trimmed by 2 bases and V by 1 base; bases with no gene match: 3. CDR3 length equals 14 residues. As DNA, the CDR3 is TGCAGCGTTGAAGGGACAGGGGCCGCCTACGAGCAGTACTTC. It encodes CSVEGTGAAYEQYF.

The count of this clonotype is one. The chain recombines TRBV7-6 with TRBJ1-5; perhaps TRBD1 as D (5 bases). Germline V lookup: CDR1 SGHVS, CDR2 FNYEAQ. CDR3 length equals 14 residues. V was pared by 5 bases and J by 2 bases, with 10 bases between. CDR3 protein: CASSRDVGNQPQHF. The CDR3 DNA sequence: TGTGCCAGCAGCAGGGACGTGGGCAATCAGCCCCAGCATTTT.

This clonotype was seen a handful of times. V gene TRBV7-4 combines with J gene TRBJ1-1, with a tentative D call TRBD1 (5 bases). The germline V gene has CDR1 SGHVT and CDR2 SQSDAQ. There are 12 residues in the CDR3. CDR3 sequence reads: CAVGEGTTEAFF. The CDR3 DNA follows: TGTGCGGTCGGGGAGGGGACCACTGAAGCTTTCTTT. Full variable domain (remainder filled in from reference TRBV7-4 and TRBJ1-1): GAGVSQSPRYKVAKRGRDVALRCDSISGHVTLYWYRQTLGQGSEVLTYSQSDAQRDKSGRPSGRFSAERPERSVSTLKIQRTEQGDSAVYLCAVGEGTTEAFFGQGTRLTVV.

A few counts support this clonotype. V gene TRBV6-5 combines with J gene TRBJ1-2; D gene uncertain. Trimming took 0 bases from V and 8 from J, leaving 19 bases between them. Germline V gene lookup returns CDR1 MNHEY and CDR2 SVGAGI. This CDR3 has 16 residues. The CDR3: CASSYSFMVSLGGYTF. Here the CDR3 DNA reads TGTGCCAGCAGTTACTCCTTCATGGTCTCCTTGGGAGGCTACACCTTC.

The table lists this clonotype with a count of one. The chain combines TRBV11-2 with TRBJ1-2, with D possibly being TRBD1 (5 bases). The germline V and J ends were trimmed by 3 bases and 0 bases, with 17 bases remaining between them. The germline gives CDR1 SGHAT, CDR2 FQNNGV. The CDR3 covers 17 residues. The CDR3 bases are TGTGCCAGCAGCTTTTCCGGCTCCGGGACCCCTAACTATGGCTACACCTTC. This encodes CASSFSGSGTPNYGYTF.

This clonotype was counted between two and nine times. The V and J genes are TRBV5-6 and TRBJ2-1; D may be TRBD2 (6 bases). V lost 1 base to trimming and J lost 9 bases, with 8 bases between them. The length of the CDR3 is 12 residues. The V gene's germline CDR1 is SGHDT and CDR2 YYEEEE. CDR3 amino acids: CASSLRGSEQFF. The DNA for the CDR3 is TGTGCCAGCAGCTTGCGGGGGAGTGAGCAGTTCTTC.

This clonotype was picked up a small number of times. The chain couples TRBV27 to TRBJ1-5, with TRBD1 identical over 12 bases. The CDR3 consists of 15 residues. CDR1 is MNHEY and CDR2 is SMNVEV in the germline V gene (reference sequence). With V trimmed by 7 bases and J by 5 bases, 6 bases remained unmatched. The CDR3 is CASTPGTGGYQPQHF. The CDR3 DNA sequence: TGTGCCAGCACTCCGGGGACAGGGGGCTATCAGCCCCAGCATTTT.

In nucleotides, the CDR3 is TGTGCCAGCAGCCTCTTTACCACAGATACGCAGTATTTT. Its translation is CASSLFTTDTQYF. V is TRBV14 and J is TRBJ2-3, with no clear D. Germline V gene data show CDR1 as SGHDN and CDR2 as FVKESK. This CDR3 is built from 13 residues. V lost 4 bases, J lost 2 bases, and 7 bases lay in between.

This chain connects TRBV12-5 to TRBJ1-1; D possibly corresponds to TRBD1 (5 bases). The CDR3 extends over 14 amino acids. Trimming removed 6 bases from V and 2 bases from J, with 13 bases in between. Per the germline V gene, CDR1 is LGHNT and CDR2 is FRNRAP. CDR3 DNA: TGTGCTAGTGGCCCAGACGGGGGAAACACTGAAGCTTTCTTT. Protein: CASGPDGGNTEAFF. Looking up the rest from reference TRBV12-5 and TRBJ1-1 gives the full variable domain: DARVTQTPRHKVTEMGQEVTMRCQPILGHNTVFWYRQTMMQGLELLAYFRNRAPLDDSGMPKDRFSAEMPDATLATLKIQPSEPRDSAVYFCASGPDGGNTEAFFGQGTRLTVV.

The V gene is TRBV6-6, the J gene TRBJ2-7, with D unresolved. CDR1 is MNHNY, CDR2 SVGAGI, per germline (reference sequence). Trimming removed 7 bases at V and 3 bases at J, with 10 bases between. CDR3 length: 12 amino acids. The CDR3 region has the DNA TGTGCCAGCACTCAGGACGTCTACGAGCAGTACTTC. Amino acid sequence: CASTQDVYEQYF.

The sample holds many counts of this clonotype. The chain recombines TRBV11-2 with TRBJ1-3; D gene ambiguous. V shed 3 bases and J shed 4 bases, with 1 base lying between them. The CDR3 extends over 11 amino acids. From germline, CDR1 is SGHAT and CDR2 FQNNGV. CDR3 bases: TGTGCCAGCAGCTTCGGAAACACCATATATTTT. This encodes CASSFGNTIYF.